Shown below are 24 T cell receptor beta chains from a single sample sequenced in a study of cytotoxic CD8 clonotypes in ibrutinib-treated CLL (dated by TCRdb to the early 2020s). The library was built by means of the immunoSEQ multiplex PCR assay. Sourced from immuneACCESS, this table was stored by TCRdb with only in-frame sequences that have V and J called. A share of the clones is absent; for the studies checked, an unresolved V gene accounts for under half, and the remainder has no known explanation. The sample table contains 300,000 or so clones; only one count was recorded for 67% of them. The ten biggest clones cover roughly 6% of the sample. Sample: PBMCs, taken after 36 months of ibrutinib treatment. The receptors stem from a human donor with chronic lymphocytic leukemia.

The table lists this clone with a count of one. The chain combines TRBV19 with TRBJ2-1, with 8 nucleotides matching TRBD2. The CDR3 is made up of 15 amino acids. The J segment lost 4 bases and the V segment lost 6 bases, leaving 8 bases of the junction unmatched. Germline values: CDR1 LNHDA, CDR2 SQIVND (reference sequence). CDR3 protein: CASRQGLAGYNEQFF. The DNA of the CDR3 is TGTGCCAGTAGGCAAGGACTAGCCGGTTACAATGAGCAGTTCTTC.

This clone occurred a few times. The chain uses TRBV4-2 and TRBJ1-2; 8 bases agree with TRBD1. The CDR3 is 15 amino acids. Germline values: CDR1 LGHNA, CDR2 YNFKEQ. Trimming took 5 bases from V and 3 from J; bases not matched to a gene: 8. CDR3 protein: CASSSPPTGDYGYTF. The CDR3 DNA reads as TGTGCCAGCAGCTCCCCCCCGACAGGGGACTATGGCTACACCTTC.

The rearrangement joins TRBV4-3 to TRBJ2-1, with a tentative D call TRBD2 (7 bases). The germline V gene encodes CDR1 LGHNA and CDR2 YSLEER. CDR3 length equals 18 residues. Trimming left V 0 bases short and J 1 base short, with 16 bases between. The chain's CDR3 is CASSQEKSAGHSYNEQFF. CDR3 nucleotides: TGCGCCAGCAGCCAAGAAAAATCAGCGGGACATTCCTACAATGAGCAGTTCTTC.

In this sample, this clone turned up a few times. This rearrangement joins TRBV10-3 to TRBJ1-2; 9 bases map to TRBD1. Trimming cost V 5 bases and J 1 base; bases outside gene matches: 8. Germline CDR1 and CDR2: ENHRY and SYGVKD. This CDR3 comprises 16 residues. CDR3 nucleotide sequence: TGTGCCATCAGTCCCCAACAGGGGGCAGATAACTATGGCTACACCTTC. This codes for CAISPQQGADNYGYTF.

This chain connects TRBV18 to TRBJ2-7; TRBD2 matches 7 bases. Per germline, CDR1 KGHSH and CDR2 LQKENI. Trimming at V came to 3 bases and at J to 3 bases, leaving 2 bases not matched to a gene. The CDR3 covers 13 residues. CDR3 in amino acids: CASSPGTNYEQYF. The CDR3 coding sequence is TGTGCCAGCTCACCGGGGACTAACTACGAGCAGTACTTC.

This chain links TRBV6-5 with TRBJ1-1, with unresolved D. This CDR3 spans 14 amino acids. Trimming took off 1 base at V and 1 base at J, with 7 bases between the two ends. Germline V gene lookup returns CDR1 MNHEY and CDR2 SVGAGI. The CDR3 DNA sequence: TGTGCCAGCAGTTACTGGGCAAAGAACACTGAAGCTTTCTTT. It translates to CASSYWAKNTEAFF.

This chain joins TRBV27 and TRBJ1-6, with D maybe TRBD1 (5 bases). Germline loops: CDR1 MNHEY, CDR2 SMNVEV (reference sequence). Trimming left V 1 base short and J 9 bases short, with 10 bases between. CDR3 size: 14 residues. The CDR3 loop reads CASSLWGRGSPLHF. CDR3 DNA sequence: TGTGCCAGCAGTTTATGGGGACGGGGTTCACCCCTCCACTTT.

The V and J genes are TRBV2 and TRBJ1-6, with TRBD1 as a possible D gene (6 bases). The CDR3 extends over 14 amino acids. Trimming left V 6 bases short and J 5 bases short, with 11 bases between. CDR1 and CDR2 from the germline V gene are SNHLY and FYNNEI. The CDR3 region is CASRGAVDNSPLHF. DNA of the CDR3: TGTGCCAGCAGGGGGGCGGTCGATAATTCACCCCTCCACTTT. Complete variable domain (other parts from reference TRBV2 and TRBJ1-6): EPEVTQTPSHQVTQMGQEVILRCVPISNHLYFYWYRQILGQKVEFLVSFYNNEISEKSEIFDDQFSVERPDGSNFTLKIRSTKLEDSAMYFCASRGAVDNSPLHFGNGTRLTVT.

In its sample, this clone was seen a few times. The V call is TRBV5-1, the J call TRBJ2-7, with D perhaps assigned TRBD1 or TRBD2 (5 bases each). This CDR3 comprises 16 residues. The germline CDR1 and CDR2 sequences are SGHRS and YFSETQ. Trimming removed 4 bases from V and 0 bases from J, with 17 bases in between. This CDR3 is CASSVGPGTDSYEQYF. Here the CDR3 DNA reads TGCGCCAGCAGCGTGGGCCCCGGGACGGACTCCTACGAGCAGTACTTC.

The sample holds one count of this clone. This chain uses TRBV2 with TRBJ2-3; 14 nucleotides agree with TRBD2. CDR1 SNHLY and CDR2 FYNNEI come from the germline V gene. V was clipped by 8 bases and J by 10 bases; unmatched bases: 8. The CDR3 sequence is 14 residues long. CDR3 sequence reads: CASPGTSGSGAQYF. Written as DNA, the CDR3 is TGTGCCAGCCCTGGGACTAGCGGGAGTGGGGCGCAGTATTTT. Looking up the rest from reference TRBV2 and TRBJ2-3 gives the full variable domain: EPEVTQTPSHQVTQMGQEVILRCVPISNHLYFYWYRQILGQKVEFLVSFYNNEISEKSEIFDDQFSVERPDGSNFTLKIRSTKLEDSAMYFCASPGTSGSGAQYFGPGTRLTVL.

The V and J genes are TRBV19 and TRBJ2-5, with D tentatively TRBD1 (6 bases). This CDR3 is 14 amino acids long. Looked up from germline, CDR1 is LNHDA and CDR2 is SQIVND (reference sequence). V shed 4 bases and J shed 1 base, with 10 bases lying between them. CDR3 loop: CASSNRVVQETQYF. As DNA, the CDR3 is TGTGCCAGTAGTAACAGGGTTGTCCAAGAGACCCAGTACTTC.

This clone turned up a few times. V gene TRBV5-1 combines with J gene TRBJ2-1; D not resolved. Trimming shortened V by 4 bases and J by 9 bases, and 11 bases separated the two germline ends. The CDR3 totals 12 residues. Germline V gives CDR1 SGHRS, CDR2 YFSETQ. Here the CDR3 reads CASSLQWGEQFF. The CDR3 coding sequence is TGCGCCAGCAGCCTTCAGTGGGGTGAGCAGTTCTTC.

The V and J genes are TRBV19 and TRBJ2-7; D is undetermined. The germline V gene has CDR1 LNHDA and CDR2 SQIVND (reference sequence). Trimming took 4 bases from V and 12 from J, leaving 13 bases between them. The CDR3 length is 11 residues. The CDR3 sequence is CASSTGEDLYF. Here the CDR3 DNA reads TGTGCCAGTAGTACCGGAGAGGACCTGTACTTC.

This chain links TRBV15 with TRBJ2-5, with 9 bases that match TRBD1. V shed 3 bases and J 4 bases; nucleotides not matched to a gene: 6. Germline CDR1 and CDR2: LNHNV and YYDKDF (reference sequence). The length of the CDR3 is 15 residues. The CDR3 bases are TGTGCCACCAGCAGCGGACAGGGGTTGGGAGAGACCCAGTACTTC. Its protein product is CATSSGQGLGETQYF.

This clone has more than one count but fewer than ten. The chain combines TRBV28 with TRBJ1-4, with D hard to call. Germline V gene sequence: CDR1 MDHEN, CDR2 SYDVKM. This CDR3 is built from 14 residues. V was pared by 2 bases and J by 4 bases, with 8 bases between. CDR3 in amino acids: CASSLPTFNEKLFF. The CDR3 nucleotides are TGTGCCAGCAGTTTACCCACATTTAATGAAAAACTGTTTTTT.

This CDR3 reads CASSPLQGVSYEQYF. DNA of the CDR3: TGTGCCAGCTCACCATTACAGGGTGTCTCGTACGAGCAGTACTTC. The gene calls are TRBV18 and TRBJ2-7; D may be TRBD1 (6 bases). CDR1 and CDR2 from the germline V gene are KGHSH and LQKENI. V was clipped by 2 bases and J by 4 bases, with 15 bases between them. CDR3 length: 15 residues.

This clone was counted between two and nine times. This chain uses TRBV2 with TRBJ2-7; TRBD1 matches 9 bases. With 5 bases clipped from V and 3 bases from J, the junction kept 5 bases outside the gene matches. Per germline, CDR1 SNHLY and CDR2 FYNNEI. The CDR3 has 14 residues. The CDR3 DNA reads TGTGCCAGCAGTCCCGGGACAGGGAACTACGAGCAGTACTTC. It yields the protein CASSPGTGNYEQYF.

This rearrangement joins TRBV4-2 to TRBJ1-5; 7 nucleotides line up with TRBD1. J gave up 3 bases and V 1 base, and 6 bases lay outside the gene matches. Germline V lookup: CDR1 LGHNA, CDR2 YNFKEQ. The CDR3 has 16 amino acids. The CDR3, as DNA: TGTGCCAGCAGCCAAGTCCCGGGGACAGACAATCAGCCCCAGCATTTT. This sequence encodes CASSQVPGTDNQPQHF.

This clone has just a few counts. The chain recombines TRBV28 with TRBJ1-5, with D tentatively TRBD1 (5 bases). The length of the CDR3 is 13 residues. Germline CDR1 is MDHEN and CDR2 is SYDVKM. The V gene lost 3 bases and the J gene lost 7 bases, with 10 bases spanning the gap. The CDR3: CASSFRAGQPQHF. DNA of the CDR3: TGTGCCAGCAGTTTCAGGGCGGGCCAGCCCCAGCATTTT. The full variable domain, with the rest looked up from reference TRBV28 and TRBJ1-5, is DVKVTQSSRYLVKRTGEKVFLECVQDMDHENMFWYRQDPGLGLRLIYFSYDVKMKEKGDIPEGYSVSREKKERFSLILESASTNQTSMYLCASSFRAGQPQHFGDGTRLSIL.

The V gene is TRBV2, the J gene TRBJ2-7; possibly TRBD2 for D (7 bases). Germline-derived CDR1 and CDR2 are SNHLY and FYNNEI. This CDR3 spans 13 amino acids. The V end was cut by 11 bases, the J end by 5 bases, with 19 bases between. CDR3 in DNA: TGTGCCGCCACGGGGGGCGACGGGAACGAGCAGTACTTC. Translating it yields CAATGGDGNEQYF.

V gene TRBV5-6 combines with J gene TRBJ2-1; the match to TRBD2 covers 12 bases. V lost 4 bases and J lost 9; bases outside the gene matches: 8. Germline values: CDR1 SGHDT, CDR2 YYEEEE. CDR3 length: 15 amino acids. Here the CDR3 DNA reads TGTGCCAGCAGCACAACTAGCGGGGGGATGGGTGAGCAGTTCTTC. Translating gives CASSTTSGGMGEQFF.

J is TRBJ1-1 and V is TRBV19; D might be TRBD1 (6 bases). V was trimmed by 3 bases and J by 1 base, leaving 12 bases between them. Per germline, CDR1 LNHDA and CDR2 SQIVND (reference sequence). The length of the CDR3 is 15 residues. CDR3 nucleotides: TGTGCCAGTAGTATGGTACAGGGTTCGAACACTGAAGCTTTCTTT. Amino acid sequence: CASSMVQGSNTEAFF. Together with reference TRBV19 and TRBJ1-1, the CDR3 gives the full variable domain: DGGITQSPKYLFRKEGQNVTLSCEQNLNHDAMYWYRQDPGQGLRLIYYSQIVNDFQKGDIAEGYSVSREKKESFPLTVTSAQKNPTAFYLCASSMVQGSNTEAFFGQGTRLTVV.

V usage is TRBV15 and J usage is TRBJ2-2, with a weak D call TRBD2 (6 bases). The CDR3 consists of 15 residues. Trimming cost V 0 bases and J 4 bases, with 9 bases left between them. Germline lookup yields CDR1 LNHNV and CDR2 YYDKDF (reference sequence). The CDR3 bases are TGTGCCACCAGCAGAGACAGGGAGGCCACCGGGGAGCTGTTTTTT. It encodes CATSRDREATGELFF. The full variable domain, in which reference TRBV15 and TRBJ2-2 provide the parts outside the CDR3, is DAMVIQNPRYQVTQFGKPVTLSCSQTLNHNVMYWYQQKSSQAPKLLFHYYDKDFNNEADTPDNFQSRRPNTSFCFLDIRSPGLGDTAMYLCATSRDREATGELFFGEGSRLTVL.

This clone was detected once. The rearrangement uses TRBV7-8 and TRBJ2-5; TRBD1 or TRBD2 may be the D gene (5 bases each). The germline V gene encodes CDR1 SGHVS and CDR2 FQNEAQ. This CDR3 has 14 amino acids. Deletions cut 2 bases from V and 5 bases from J, with 12 bases between. CDR3 in amino acids: CASSLWGREETQYF. The DNA for the CDR3 is TGTGCCAGCAGCTTATGGGGCAGGGAGGAGACCCAGTACTTC.